This TCR beta chain originates from a study of STAT3 mutations in large granular lymphocyte leukemia. Study-level points and caveats: Suggested: STAT3 mutation was not the ancestral event for these clonal expansions. Every T-LGLL patient had at least one immunodominant TCRbeta clonotype.

Average productive template count per sample was 35,000 to 50,000. Some clones are missing from TCRdb's copy, which holds only in-frame ones; the method was immunoSEQ multiplex PCR. The sample has 2,500 or so clones; 49% are singletons. As for this clone: Its matching antigen is unknown.

The trim removed 1 base at V and 10 bases at J, leaving 4 bases unmatched. The CDR3 is made up of 14 amino acids. The germline V gene encodes CDR1 SEHNR and CDR2 FQNEAQ (reference sequence). The sample taken for sequencing was peripheral blood mononuclear cells. The V gene is TRBV7-9, the J gene TRBJ1-6, with TRBD1 identical over 7 bases. This TCR came from a man in his 60s with T-cell large granular lymphocyte leukemia. Some clones in this sample may be carry-over from other donors' samples. The CDR3 DNA is TGTGCCAGCAGCTTAGAAGGGGGCGGGTCACCCCTCCACTTT. It codes for CASSLEGGGSPLHF.